This TCR beta chain was found in a study of molecular identifiers for immune sequencing clone quantification. This clonotype was detected many times. The CDR3 spans 14 residues. V was pared by 7 bases and J by 5 bases, with 18 bases between. CDR1 MDHEN and CDR2 SYDVKM come from the germline V gene. Methods described previously, with TCR primers listed, were used for bulk TCR libraries. TCRdb re-called the PCR reads through MiXCR, storing one row per CDR3 protein. The sample includes more than 60,000 distinct CDR3 sequences, less than 20% of them seen just once. The chain joins TRBV28 to TRBJ2-7; D might be TRBD1 (5 bases). This sequence originates from a human donor in good health. Some libraries in this study had Jurkat cell RNA spiked in. The specimen sequenced was naive CD8+ T cells from blood, with Jurkat cell RNA spiked in. Indicated subset: FACS-sorted CD8+CD4-CCR7+CD45RA+ naive T cells. The CDR3 bases are TGTGCCAGCATCCCTTTGCTTGCAGGGCACGAGCAGTACTTC. Residues: CASIPLLAGHEQYF.